These 10 T cell receptor beta chains were sequenced from one sample in a study of T cell responses to AZD1222 COVID-19 vaccine. Clones were sequenced by immunoSEQ multiplex PCR, and TCRdb holds only the in-frame ones, with some missing. The repertoire includes around 110,000 clones, about 90% of them detected once, and approximately 4% sits in the top ten. Sample: peripheral blood, taken on day 0 of AZD1222 vaccination. Receptors originate from an adult in good health.

CDR3 in amino acids: CAISDSSGLLQETQYF. CDR3 sequence (DNA): TGTGCCATCAGTGACTCTAGCGGGCTACTACAAGAGACCCAGTACTTC. V usage is TRBV10-3 and J usage is TRBJ2-5; the match to TRBD2 covers 8 bases. The V gene end was trimmed by 3 bases and the J gene end by 2 bases; junction bases not matched to a gene: 8. CDR1 and CDR2 (germline): ENHRY, SYGVKD. The length of the CDR3 is 16 residues.

DNA for the CDR3: TGTGCCAGAAGCTCGGGCGATACGCAGTATTTT. It translates to CARSSGDTQYF. The chain links TRBV5-3 to TRBJ2-3, with D hard to call. TRBV5-3 is assigned to the ORF class and has an uncertain function. The V end was cut by 3 bases, the J end by 6 bases, with 5 bases between. This CDR3 has 11 residues.

The chain joins TRBV13 to TRBJ1-1; 9 bases are a match to TRBD1. V was clipped by 4 bases and J by 3 bases; unmatched bases: 15. Per the germline V gene, CDR1 is PRHDT and CDR2 is FYEKMQ (reference sequence). CDR3 length equals 18 residues. This CDR3 is CASSSNGQGLPGDTEAFF. The CDR3 nucleotides read TGTGCCAGCAGCTCCAACGGACAGGGGCTACCCGGGGACACTGAAGCTTTCTTT.

This rearrangement joins TRBV18 to TRBJ1-2; TRBD1 might be the D (5 bases). The CDR3 spans 15 residues. Trimming pared 2 bases from V and 8 bases from J, leaving 18 bases between. Germline CDR1 and CDR2: KGHSH and LQKENI. CDR3 bases: TGTGCCAGCTCACCAAAAGACAGACCCGCGGGAGGCTACACCTTC. It codes for CASSPKDRPAGGYTF.

The V call is TRBV20-1, the J call TRBJ2-7, with D unclear. From germline, CDR1 is DFQATT and CDR2 SNEGSKA (reference sequence). Trimming took 5 bases from V and 3 from J, leaving 8 bases between them. CDR3 length equals 11 residues. CDR3 amino acids: CSAELIYEQYF. CDR3 coding DNA: TGCAGTGCTGAGCTGATCTACGAGCAGTACTTC.

This chain links TRBV9 with TRBJ1-2; 7 bases are shared with TRBD1. The germline CDR1 and CDR2 sequences are SGDLS and YYNGEE. Losses at the gene ends were 1 base for V and 3 bases for J; bases not matched to a gene: 6. This CDR3 has 15 amino acids. DNA of the CDR3: TGTGCCAGCAGCGTAAGGGACAGAATACACTATGGCTACACCTTC. Its translation is CASSVRDRIHYGYTF.

The J gene is TRBJ2-3, the V gene TRBV4-2, with D perhaps matching TRBD2 (6 bases). V was shortened by 4 bases and J by 4 bases, with 18 bases between the two germline ends. In germline, CDR1 is LGHNA, CDR2 YNFKEQ. The CDR3 extends over 16 amino acids. The DNA of the CDR3 is TGTGCCAGCAGCCGACAAAGGCAGGAGGGCCCAGATACGCAGTATTTT. It yields the protein CASSRQRQEGPDTQYF.

The V and J genes are TRBV19 and TRBJ1-5, with 7 bases that match TRBD1. Germline CDR1 is LNHDA and CDR2 is SQIVND (reference sequence). V lost 5 bases and J lost 6; bases outside the gene matches: 13. The CDR3 has 16 amino acids. The CDR3 sequence: CASSLTQGNMVQPQHF. In DNA, the CDR3 is TGTGCCAGTAGTCTCACACAGGGGAATATGGTTCAGCCCCAGCATTTT. The full variable domain, with the rest looked up from reference TRBV19 and TRBJ1-5, is DGGITQSPKYLFRKEGQNVTLSCEQNLNHDAMYWYRQDPGQGLRLIYYSQIVNDFQKGDIAEGYSVSREKKESFPLTVTSAQKNPTAFYLCASSLTQGNMVQPQHFGDGTRLSIL.

V usage is TRBV19 and J usage is TRBJ1-1; D remains unclear. V was pared by 8 bases and J by 0 bases, with 13 bases between. The CDR3 runs 14 residues. Germline values: CDR1 LNHDA, CDR2 SQIVND (reference sequence). DNA for the CDR3: TGTGCCAGTTCTCGGGCAGCCATGAACACTGAAGCTTTCTTT. This gives the protein CASSRAAMNTEAFF.

The rearrangement joins TRBV7-3 to TRBJ2-2, with D uncertain. From germline, CDR1 is SGHTA and CDR2 FQGTGA. Trimming stripped 2 bases from V and 5 bases from J, with 6 bases between. This CDR3 comprises 13 residues. The CDR3 spells CASSLGETGELFF. The CDR3 DNA is TGTGCCAGCAGCTTAGGGGAAACCGGGGAGCTGTTTTTT.